This TCR beta chain was recovered during a study of CD8 T cells in Susac syndrome. General study results and limits: The study conceded that its TCR sequencing and HLA analysis involved relatively few individuals.

RNA totalling roughly 0.5 to 1 ug underwent reverse transcription with random hexamers. Amplification of TCR beta CDR3 was carried out by immunoSEQ multiplex PCR, which covered 54 Vbeta and 13 Jbeta segments. A single record per CDR3 protein comes from TCRdb applying MiXCR to the immunoSEQ multiplex PCR reads. The profile shows under 150,000 distinct CDR3 sequences, 94% of them singletons. Blood CD8+ and CD4+ T cells underwent high-throughput TCR beta sequencing. TEMRA cells were FACS-enriched and CD8+ and CD4+ T cells negatively isolated. A remark on this clonotype: What it recognizes is unknown.

After removal of 2 bases from V and 4 bases from J, the junction contained 5 bases not matched to a gene. The V gene's germline CDR1 is LGHNT and CDR2 FRNRAP. This CDR3 comprises 15 residues. The material sequenced was CD4+ T cells from PBMCs. The clonotype originates from a human donor with multiple sclerosis. This chain links TRBV12-5 with TRBJ2-1; 7 nucleotides match TRBD1. The CDR3 DNA sequence: TGTGCTAGTGGTTTGTTCCCGGACAGGTACAATGAGCAGTTCTTC. It specifies CASGLFPDRYNEQFF.